Listed here is a single TCR beta chain. Its antigen is still unknown. CDR1 and CDR2 (germline): MNHNY, SVGAGI (reference sequence). The V end lost 7 bases, the J end lost 11 bases, and 26 bases lay between the germline ends. There are 15 residues in the CDR3. For the second PCR, which ran for roughly 6 to 11 cycles, a sample-barcoded 5' primer and a J-beta primer mix were used. Using its own MiXCR run on the 5' RACE reads, TCRdb lists one record per CDR3 protein. The sample gives about 1.1 million distinct CDR3 sequences, 35% to 40% of which show up once; over 10% is in the top ten. This record comes from a study of blood T cells in healthy people across ages. Broader study findings: A roughly linear fall in TCR beta diversity per million T cells was seen with increasing age.

Material: blood. The sequence came from a man aged 18 to 30 in good health. The genes are TRBV6-6 and TRBJ2-5, with D perhaps matching TRBD2 (7 bases). CDR3 in amino acids: CASILDGGLYNEQYF. CDR3 DNA: TGTGCCAGCATCCTTGACGGGGGGCTTTACAATGAGCAGTACTTC.